Shown below are 27 T cell receptor beta chains from a single sample sequenced in a study of human T cells and chemical hapten exposure. Total RNA was isolated from whole blood that had not been fractionated. Each CDR3 protein is one row after TCRdb ran MiXCR on the 5' RACE reads. The repertoire holds 150,000 or so distinct CDR3 sequences, with about 4.3% as singletons. Receptors were obtained from a female donor in good health.

The rearrangement links TRBV5-6 to TRBJ1-1; D gene uncertain. The CDR3 covers 12 residues. Germline V gene lookup returns CDR1 SGHDT and CDR2 YYEEEE. V was cut by 3 bases and J by 11 bases, with 14 bases left in between. In DNA form, the CDR3 reads TGTGCCAGCAGCTGTGGTCCTACTGGGGCTTTCTTT. This encodes CASSCGPTGAFF.

This clonotype was recorded many times. The rearrangement joins TRBV4-2 to TRBJ1-4, with TRBD1 identical over 7 bases. CDR1 and CDR2 (germline): LGHNA, YNFKEQ. The CDR3 contains 14 residues. The V gene end was trimmed by 4 bases and the J gene end by 8 bases; junction bases not matched to a gene: 7. The CDR3 protein is CASSPTTGFEKLFF. DNA of the CDR3: TGTGCCAGCAGCCCGACGACAGGGTTCGAAAAACTGTTTTTT.

This clonotype was counted many times. The genes are TRBV2 and TRBJ2-7; D gene uncertain. The CDR3 loop spans 14 amino acids. In germline, CDR1 is SNHLY, CDR2 FYNNEI. The V end lost 8 bases, the J end lost 0 bases, and 14 bases lay between the germline ends. For the CDR3, the DNA is TGTGCCAGCCTGGCGGAGTTGAGCTCCTACGAGCAGTACTTC. Translated: CASLAELSSYEQYF.

At least ten counts were recorded for this clonotype. The rearrangement uses TRBV5-1 and TRBJ1-1; 7 nucleotides line up with TRBD1. Germline V gene sequence: CDR1 SGHRS, CDR2 YFSETQ. CDR3 length: 12 amino acids. J was trimmed by 10 bases and V by 2 bases; bases with no gene match: 5. CDR3 bases: TGCGCCAGCAGCTTCGACAGGGACCGAGCTTTCTTT. Translating it yields CASSFDRDRAFF.

This clonotype occurred many times. This chain joins TRBV7-9 and TRBJ1-2; no clear D. With 5 bases removed from V and 0 bases from J, the gap between germline ends came to 13 bases. Germline values: CDR1 SEHNR, CDR2 FQNEAQ (reference sequence). This CDR3 is built from 15 residues. The CDR3 here is CASSLRLNSNYGYTF. Written as DNA, the CDR3 is TGTGCCAGCAGCCTGCGGCTTAATTCTAACTATGGCTACACCTTC.

The chain links TRBV11-3 to TRBJ2-1; a possible D gene is TRBD2 (5 bases). The ends were cut back, 4 bases at V and 7 bases at J, with 14 bases in the middle. The V gene's germline CDR1 is SGHNT and CDR2 YENEEA. CDR3 length: 14 amino acids. The CDR3 DNA reads as TGTGCCAGCAGCTCGGGTCAAAGAGGGAATGAGCAGTTCTTC. Its translation is CASSSGQRGNEQFF.

This clonotype was counted at least ten times. The V gene is TRBV29-1, the J gene TRBJ2-7; 12 bases fit TRBD2. The CDR3 is 15 amino acids. V dropped 6 bases and J dropped 5; count of bases not matched to a gene: 11. CDR1 and CDR2 from the germline V gene are SQVTM and ANQGSEA. This chain's CDR3 is CSVWTSGESNNEQYF. The CDR3 DNA follows: TGCAGCGTCTGGACTAGCGGGGAATCAAACAACGAGCAGTACTTC.

This clonotype came up many times. The chain has TRBV2 and TRBJ2-5, with TRBD2 identical over 15 bases. V was pared by 7 bases and J by 2 bases, with 2 bases of the junction left unmatched. The CDR3 runs 15 residues. The germline V gene encodes CDR1 SNHLY and CDR2 FYNNEI. CDR3 sequence: CASNGLAGGQETQYF. In DNA, the CDR3 is TGTGCCAGCAATGGACTAGCGGGGGGGCAAGAGACCCAGTACTTC.

This clonotype turned up a few times. The genes are TRBV7-8 and TRBJ1-1; D unclear. Trimming shortened V by 5 bases and J by 2 bases, and 9 bases separated the two germline ends. This CDR3 comprises 13 residues. Germline V gene sequence: CDR1 SGHVS, CDR2 FQNEAQ. Here the CDR3 DNA reads TGTGCCAGCAGCCCGAGCGGAAACACTGAAGCTTTCTTT. Its protein product is CASSPSGNTEAFF.

The V call is TRBV6-2 or TRBV6-3, the J call TRBJ1-1; no definite D call. The CDR3 is made up of 15 amino acids. Germline CDR1 MNHEY, CDR2 SVGEGT. Trimming removed 6 bases from V and 4 bases from J, with 18 bases in between. DNA of the CDR3: TGTGCCAGCAGCCACCCGAGCCCTTGGGCCACTGAAGCTTTCTTT. Translation: CASSHPSPWATEAFF.

In this sample, this clonotype turned up a few times. The rearrangement uses TRBV2 and TRBJ2-7; D is uncertain. This CDR3 contains 11 residues. CDR1 and CDR2 from the germline V gene are SNHLY and FYNNEI. The V end lost 8 bases, the J end lost 3 bases, and 8 bases lay between the germline ends. The CDR3 here is CASAWVYEQYF. CDR3 in DNA: TGTGCCAGCGCTTGGGTCTACGAGCAGTACTTC.

This sequence joins TRBV5-5 and TRBJ1-1, with D unresolved. The germline V gene has CDR1 SGHKS and CDR2 YYEKEE (reference sequence). This CDR3 is built from 13 residues. V lost 3 bases and J lost 4, with 10 bases in between. The CDR3 coding sequence is TGTGCCAGCAGCTCGGACGGAGCCACTGAAGCTTTCTTT. Translated: CASSSDGATEAFF.

In its sample, this clonotype was seen many times. The rearrangement uses TRBV7-2 and TRBJ2-5, with 8 nucleotides matching TRBD1. CDR3 length equals 14 residues. With V trimmed by 1 base and J by 4 bases, 2 bases remained unmatched. CDR1 SGHTA and CDR2 FQGNSA come from the germline V gene. The CDR3 bases are TGTGCCAGCAGCTTAGTCAGGGGGCGAGAGACCCAGTACTTC. It yields the protein CASSLVRGRETQYF.

Only a few counts were recorded for this clonotype. The chain has TRBV15 and TRBJ2-1; the match to TRBD1 covers 7 bases. The germline V gene has CDR1 LNHNV and CDR2 YYDKDF (reference sequence). Trimming removed 2 bases from V and 6 bases from J; junction bases left unmatched: 4. The length of the CDR3 is 14 residues. CDR3 sequence (DNA): TGTGCCACCAGCAGACAGGGGGTGGCCAATGAGCAGTTCTTC. This gives the protein CATSRQGVANEQFF.

This clonotype has more than one count but fewer than ten. This rearrangement joins TRBV7-9 to TRBJ1-1, with 7 bases that match TRBD1. Germline V gene sequence: CDR1 SEHNR, CDR2 FQNEAQ (reference sequence). The trim removed 2 bases at V and 3 bases at J, leaving 12 bases unmatched. This CDR3 has 17 amino acids. The CDR3 reads CASSLPESQGVDTEAFF. In nucleotides, the CDR3 is TGTGCCAGCAGCTTACCTGAATCTCAGGGGGTAGACACTGAAGCTTTCTTT.

There are many counts of this clonotype. The V call is TRBV10-3, the J call TRBJ2-3, with unresolved D. The germline CDR1 and CDR2 sequences are ENHRY and SYGVKD. Trimming took off 11 bases at V and 0 bases at J, with 15 bases between the two ends. The CDR3 is 14 residues long. The CDR3 sequence is CAGSFGTSTDTQYF. The CDR3 DNA reads as TGTGCCGGGTCGTTCGGAACTAGCACAGATACGCAGTATTTT.

This clonotype was counted ten times or more. This chain uses TRBV7-2 with TRBJ2-7; TRBD1 aligns across 9 bases. The V segment lost 4 bases and the J segment 3 bases; nucleotides outside the gene matches: 7. Germline V gives CDR1 SGHTA, CDR2 FQGNSA. The CDR3 spans 15 residues. CDR3 amino acids: CASSSTGTGYYEQYF. Here the CDR3 DNA reads TGTGCCAGCAGCTCGACCGGGACAGGGTACTACGAGCAGTACTTC.

The chain joins TRBV2 to TRBJ2-1; TRBD1 matches 8 bases. The CDR3 has 12 residues. Germline values: CDR1 SNHLY, CDR2 FYNNEI. J gave up 8 bases and V 6 bases, and 3 bases lay outside the gene matches. The CDR3 DNA sequence: TGTGCCAGCAGAGACAGGGGCGATGAGCAGTTCTTC. Translating it yields CASRDRGDEQFF.

J is TRBJ1-6 and V is TRBV9; 8 positions agree with TRBD1. The CDR3 loop spans 15 amino acids. Trimming removed 3 bases from V and 9 bases from J; junction bases left unmatched: 8. CDR1 and CDR2 from the germline V gene are SGDLS and YYNGEE. CDR3 in DNA: TGTGCCAGCAGCGCTCAGGGGGCAAGTAGTTCACCCCTCCACTTT. Translated, it gives CASSAQGASSSPLHF. Full variable domain (rest looked up from reference TRBV9 and TRBJ1-6): DSGVTQTPKHLITATGQRVTLRCSPRSGDLSVYWYQQSLDQGLQFLIQYYNGEERAKGNILERFSAQQFPDLHSELNLSSLELGDSALYFCASSAQGASSSPLHFGNGTRLTVT.

This clonotype has ten or more counts. This chain uses TRBV7-9 with TRBJ2-3; 14 bases are a match to TRBD2. V trimming: 0 bases; J trimming: 7 bases; junction bases outside the gene matches: 6. Germline V gives CDR1 SEHNR, CDR2 FQNEAQ (reference sequence). There are 17 residues in the CDR3. CDR3 in amino acids: CASSLAGTSGGRNTQYF. The CDR3 DNA is TGTGCCAGCAGCTTAGCGGGGACTAGCGGGGGCAGAAATACGCAGTATTTT.

At least ten counts were recorded for this clonotype. V is TRBV2 and J is TRBJ2-7; TRBD1 might be the D (6 bases). The germline V and J ends were trimmed by 7 bases and 2 bases, with 9 bases remaining between them. CDR1 is SNHLY and CDR2 is FYNNEI in the germline V gene. The CDR3 runs 12 residues. The CDR3, as DNA: TGTGCCAGCAATGGACAGACCTACGAGCAGTACTTC. Translation: CASNGQTYEQYF. The full variable domain, in which reference TRBV2 and TRBJ2-7 provide the parts outside the CDR3, is EPEVTQTPSHQVTQMGQEVILRCVPISNHLYFYWYRQILGQKVEFLVSFYNNEISEKSEIFDDQFSVERPDGSNFTLKIRSTKLEDSAMYFCASNGQTYEQYFGPGTRLTVT.

This clonotype was counted ten times or more. The rearrangement uses TRBV4-2 and TRBJ2-7; D gene uncertain. CDR1 is LGHNA, CDR2 YNFKEQ, per germline. This CDR3 contains 17 residues. Trimming took off 1 base at V and 5 bases at J, with 21 bases between the two ends. CDR3: CASSQAGPGNYLDEQYF. The DNA of the CDR3 is TGTGCCAGCAGCCAAGCCGGCCCGGGTAATTATCTCGACGAGCAGTACTTC.

Many counts were recorded for this clonotype. J is TRBJ2-1 and V is TRBV3-1; weak D call: TRBD2 (6 bases). V was trimmed by 3 bases and J by 15 bases, leaving 15 bases between them. The CDR3 contains 12 residues. Germline CDR1 and CDR2: LGHDT and YNNKEL (reference sequence). CDR3 sequence reads: CASSHTGVLRFF. The CDR3 nucleotides read TGTGCCAGCAGCCATACGGGGGTCCTTCGGTTCTTC.

This clonotype was observed many times. The chain joins TRBV2 to TRBJ1-4, with D possibly being TRBD1 (5 bases). The V end lost 0 bases, the J end lost 5 bases, and 13 bases lay between the germline ends. The CDR3 contains 16 residues. In germline, CDR1 is SNHLY, CDR2 FYNNEI. This CDR3 reads CASSEAPGTGNEKLFF. For the CDR3, the DNA is TGTGCCAGCAGTGAAGCGCCTGGGACGGGGAATGAAAAACTGTTTTTT.

This clonotype was counted at least ten times. V and J are TRBV6-5 and TRBJ1-1; D perhaps matches TRBD1 (5 bases). Germline lookup yields CDR1 MNHEY and CDR2 SVGAGI. Between the trimmed V and J ends, which lost 10 bases and 6 bases, there was a span of 15 bases. This CDR3 contains 12 residues. This CDR3 reads CATRGGLAEAFF. CDR3 in DNA: TGTGCCACCCGGGGGGGGTTGGCTGAAGCTTTCTTT.

This clonotype appeared many times. This chain joins TRBV5-5 and TRBJ2-5; D is perhaps TRBD1 or TRBD2 (6 bases each). Deletions cut 4 bases from V and 2 bases from J, with 15 bases between. The CDR3 spans 15 residues. The germline V gene encodes CDR1 SGHKS and CDR2 YYEKEE (reference sequence). Written as DNA, the CDR3 is TGTGCCAGCAGCGCAACAGGGAGGAGACAAGAGACCCAGTACTTC. Translation: CASSATGRRQETQYF.

This clonotype showed up many times. V and J are TRBV7-7 and TRBJ2-5; D uncertain. The V and J ends lost 2 bases and 0 bases respectively, with 7 bases between them. Germline loops: CDR1 SSHAT, CDR2 FNYEAQ (reference sequence). This CDR3 spans 14 amino acids. CDR3 in amino acids: CASSLKLYQETQYF. As DNA, the CDR3 is TGTGCCAGCAGCTTAAAGTTGTACCAAGAGACCCAGTACTTC.